The source of this T cell receptor (beta chain) is a study of control samples from healthy donors and cancer patients. Produced via immunoSEQ multiplex PCR; TCRdb's table is partial and in-frame only. The sample has about 120,000 clones; 80% to 90% are singletons. Looked up from germline, CDR1 is SGDLS and CDR2 is YYNGEE. Trimming cost V 0 bases and J 6 bases, with 15 bases left between them. CDR3 length equals 15 residues. The TCR comes from a woman between 45 and 60 years old with colorectal cancer. V gene TRBV9 combines with J gene TRBJ1-1; no clear D gene. The sequenced sample was PBMCs. CDR3 protein: CASSVDGRVGAEAFF. For the CDR3, the DNA is TGTGCCAGCAGCGTAGATGGTCGGGTGGGCGCTGAAGCTTTCTTT.